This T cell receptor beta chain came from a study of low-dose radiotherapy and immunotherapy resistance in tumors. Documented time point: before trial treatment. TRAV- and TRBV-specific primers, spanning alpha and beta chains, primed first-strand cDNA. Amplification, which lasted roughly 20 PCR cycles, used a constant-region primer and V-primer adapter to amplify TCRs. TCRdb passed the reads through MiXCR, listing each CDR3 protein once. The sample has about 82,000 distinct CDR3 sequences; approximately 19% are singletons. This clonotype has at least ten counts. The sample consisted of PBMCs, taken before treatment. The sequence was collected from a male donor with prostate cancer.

The CDR3 is CASSLSTGAAGELFF. Here the CDR3 DNA reads TGCGCCAGCAGCCTGTCGACAGGGGCTGCCGGGGAGCTGTTTTTT. This rearrangement joins TRBV5-1 to TRBJ2-2; 8 nucleotides align to TRBD1. The CDR3 covers 15 residues. Germline V gene sequence: CDR1 SGHRS, CDR2 YFSETQ. The junction had 8 bases not matched to a gene; V was cut back by 4 bases and J by 6 bases.